This passage covers 23 T cell receptor beta chains from one sample sequenced in a study of blood T cell repertoires in COVID-19. Method: immunoSEQ multiplex PCR; TCRdb's copy keeps in-frame clones and lacks some. The profile shows about 98,000 clones, nearly 90% of them singletons. Source material: peripheral blood. The receptors were sampled from a man aged 50 to 59 with active COVID-19.

This chain uses TRBV9 with TRBJ2-7; D is unclear. The V gene lost 0 bases and the J gene lost 3 bases, with 10 bases spanning the gap. The CDR3 runs 14 residues. The germline gives CDR1 SGDLS, CDR2 YYNGEE. The CDR3 region is CASSVESSDYEQYF. The CDR3 DNA reads as TGTGCCAGCAGCGTAGAAAGCTCCGACTACGAGCAGTACTTC. The variable domain in full, with the rest retrieved from reference TRBV9 and TRBJ2-7, is DSGVTQTPKHLITATGQRVTLRCSPRSGDLSVYWYQQSLDQGLQFLIQYYNGEERAKGNILERFSAQQFPDLHSELNLSSLELGDSALYFCASSVESSDYEQYFGPGTRLTVT.

The rearrangement joins TRBV6-6 to TRBJ2-1; 7 bases line up with TRBD1. The CDR3 loop spans 15 amino acids. CDR1 is MNHNY, CDR2 SVGAGI, per germline (reference sequence). The V gene end was trimmed by 8 bases and the J gene end by 0 bases; junction bases not matched to a gene: 7. CDR3 nucleotide sequence: TGTGCCAGCGATACCTCAGGGGGCTCCTACAATGAGCAGTTCTTC. It codes for CASDTSGGSYNEQFF.

The rearrangement links TRBV11-2 to TRBJ1-2; the D gene is possibly TRBD1 (6 bases). Germline CDR1 reads SGHAT; CDR2 reads FQNNGV. The CDR3 loop spans 16 amino acids. V was shortened by 4 bases and J by 5 bases, with 20 bases between the two germline ends. CDR3 loop: CASSSYRDAGVYGYTF. The CDR3 DNA follows: TGTGCCAGCAGCTCGTACAGGGATGCGGGGGTGTATGGCTACACCTTC.

The chain uses TRBV10-3 and TRBJ1-1; tentatively, D is TRBD1 (6 bases). This CDR3 spans 14 amino acids. The germline V gene encodes CDR1 ENHRY and CDR2 SYGVKD. V lost 4 bases and J 1 base, leaving 10 bases between the germline ends. Here the CDR3 DNA reads TGTGCCATCAGTGCCGCGACAGGGAACACTGAAGCTTTCTTT. This translates into CAISAATGNTEAFF.

V gene TRBV5-4 combines with J gene TRBJ2-3, with 11 positions matching TRBD2. Trimming removed 4 bases from V and 5 bases from J; junction bases left unmatched: 9. The CDR3 contains 16 residues. Germline values: CDR1 SGHNT, CDR2 YYREEE (reference sequence). CDR3 amino acids: CASSRRVAGGGDTQYF. CDR3 coding DNA: TGTGCCAGCAGCCGACGGGTAGCGGGGGGGGGAGATACGCAGTATTTT.

The V gene is TRBV5-1, the J gene TRBJ2-1; 7 bases are a match to TRBD1. The CDR3 runs to 13 residues. After removal of 4 bases from V and 4 bases from J, the junction contained 2 bases not matched to a gene. Per the germline V gene, CDR1 is SGHRS and CDR2 is YFSETQ. The CDR3 DNA sequence: TGCGCCAGCAGCATACAGGGGTACAATGAGCAGTTCTTC. It codes for CASSIQGYNEQFF.

The chain couples TRBV28 to TRBJ2-4; D is perhaps TRBD1 (6 bases). Germline V gene sequence: CDR1 MDHEN, CDR2 SYDVKM. V lost 7 bases and J 2 bases, leaving 15 bases between the germline ends. CDR3 length: 15 residues. The CDR3 region has the DNA TGTGCCAGCACCAGACAGGCCAAAACCAAAAACATTCAGTACTTC. Translation: CASTRQAKTKNIQYF.

This clone was seen more than once but under ten times. The chain joins TRBV6-6 to TRBJ1-2, with 9 bases lining up with TRBD1. V shed 4 bases and J 4 bases; nucleotides not matched to a gene: 4. CDR3 length: 14 residues. CDR1 MNHNY and CDR2 SVGAGI come from the germline V gene (reference sequence). In nucleotides, the CDR3 is TGTGCCAGCAGTTGGGACAGGGAGGGCTATGGCTACACCTTC. Protein: CASSWDREGYGYTF.

The chain couples TRBV6-5 to TRBJ1-1; D is possibly TRBD1 (5 bases). CDR1 is MNHEY, CDR2 SVGAGI, per germline. Trimming pared 7 bases from V and 5 bases from J, leaving 14 bases between. The CDR3 spans 13 residues. The CDR3 nucleotides are TGTGCCAGCATTCAGGCAGGGAGGACTGAAGCTTTCTTT. Its translation: CASIQAGRTEAFF.

The V call is TRBV6-5, the J call TRBJ1-5; a possible D gene is TRBD1 (6 bases). The CDR3 consists of 15 residues. V was trimmed by 7 bases and J by 0 bases, leaving 13 bases between them. Per germline, CDR1 MNHEY and CDR2 SVGAGI. The CDR3 DNA follows: TGTGCCAGCACCGCAGGGACATCTAGCAATCAGCCCCAGCATTTT. Translating it yields CASTAGTSSNQPQHF.

The chain joins TRBV10-3 to TRBJ2-1, with 12 positions matching TRBD2. Germline V gives CDR1 ENHRY, CDR2 SYGVKD. The CDR3 runs 15 residues. J was trimmed by 9 bases and V by 6 bases; bases with no gene match: 9. CDR3 nucleotide sequence: TGTGCCATCAGCCTGACTAGCGGGGGCCTCACTGAGCAGTTCTTC. Protein product: CAISLTSGGLTEQFF.

V is TRBV12-3 or TRBV12-4 and J is TRBJ1-2; TRBD1 matches 7 bases. This CDR3 is built from 13 residues. With 5 bases clipped from V and 4 bases from J, the junction kept 4 bases outside the gene matches. The CDR3 DNA is TGTGCCAGCAGTACCCGGGACAGCTATGGCTACACCTTC. It specifies CASSTRDSYGYTF.

The chain employs TRBV7-2 and TRBJ2-2; D uncertain. Between the trimmed V and J ends, which lost 4 bases and 4 bases, there was a span of 7 bases. In germline, CDR1 is SGHTA, CDR2 FQGNSA. CDR3 length: 13 amino acids. The CDR3 DNA reads TGTGCCAGCAGCTCAGCCTTCACCGGGGAGCTGTTTTTT. Translated: CASSSAFTGELFF. Drawing the rest from reference TRBV7-2 and TRBJ2-2, the complete variable domain is GAGVSQSPSNKVTEKGKDVELRCDPISGHTALYWYRQSLGQGLEFLIYFQGNSAPDKSGLPSDRFSAERTGGSVSTLTIQRTQQEDSAVYLCASSSAFTGELFFGEGSRLTVL.

The chain links TRBV28 to TRBJ1-2; D possibly corresponds to TRBD1 (5 bases). Germline loops: CDR1 MDHEN, CDR2 SYDVKM. Trimming pared 6 bases from V and 4 bases from J, leaving 21 bases between. The CDR3 contains 16 residues. The CDR3 protein is CASSPFNIQGVYGYTF. DNA for the CDR3: TGTGCCAGCAGCCCGTTCAATATCCAGGGTGTCTATGGCTACACCTTC.

This chain joins TRBV4-1 and TRBJ2-2; the D gene is possibly TRBD2 (7 bases). This CDR3 is 16 amino acids long. The V end was cut by 3 bases, the J end by 4 bases, with 15 bases between. The V gene's germline CDR1 is MGHRA and CDR2 YSYEKL. The DNA for the CDR3 is TGCGCCAGCAGCCAGGCCCCGGGGGGCCGCACCGGGGAGCTGTTTTTT. It translates to CASSQAPGGRTGELFF.

This rearrangement joins TRBV19 to TRBJ1-5; D not resolved. With 3 bases removed from V and 4 bases from J, the gap between germline ends came to 10 bases. The CDR3 is 14 residues long. Germline V lookup: CDR1 LNHDA, CDR2 SQIVND (reference sequence). CDR3 region: CASSMGVRNQPQHF. For the CDR3, the DNA is TGTGCCAGTAGTATGGGCGTAAGGAATCAGCCCCAGCATTTT.

The chain has TRBV5-4 and TRBJ1-1; D remains unclear. CDR1 SGHNT and CDR2 YYREEE come from the germline V gene (reference sequence). This CDR3 is built from 12 residues. Trimming removed 4 bases from V and 1 base from J, with 5 bases in between. The chain's CDR3 is CASSTGNTEAFF. CDR3 nucleotides: TGTGCCAGCAGCACCGGGAACACTGAAGCTTTCTTT.

This sequence joins TRBV13 and TRBJ1-5; 9 positions agree with TRBD1. V shed 0 bases and J 5 bases; nucleotides not matched to a gene: 2. CDR3 length equals 15 residues. Looked up from germline, CDR1 is PRHDT and CDR2 is FYEKMQ (reference sequence). The CDR3 here is CASSLGQGAHQPQHF. CDR3 nucleotides: TGTGCCAGCAGCTTAGGACAGGGGGCTCATCAGCCCCAGCATTTT. Combining the CDR3 with reference TRBV13 and TRBJ1-5 gives the whole variable domain AAGVIQSPRHLIKEKRETATLKCYPIPRHDTVYWYQQGPGQDPQFLISFYEKMQSDKGSIPDRFSAQQFSDYHSELNMSSLELGDSALYFCASSLGQGAHQPQHFGDGTRLSIL.

This clone showed up just a few times. The chain employs TRBV5-1 and TRBJ2-1; maybe TRBD2 (7 bases). The CDR3 is 17 amino acids. Germline loops: CDR1 SGHRS, CDR2 YFSETQ. Trimming removed 5 bases at V and 0 bases at J, with 18 bases between. The CDR3 DNA sequence: TGCGCCAGCAGTGCGGCGGGGGCACCGAGCTCCTACAATGAGCAGTTCTTC. Translated: CASSAAGAPSSYNEQFF. Combining the CDR3 with reference TRBV5-1 and TRBJ2-1 gives the whole variable domain KAGVTQTPRYLIKTRGQQVTLSCSPISGHRSVSWYQQTPGQGLQFLFEYFSETQRNKGNFPGRFSGRQFSNSRSEMNVSTLELGDSALYLCASSAAGAPSSYNEQFFGPGTRLTVL.

In this sample, this clone turned up once. The gene calls are TRBV7-9 and TRBJ2-7; perhaps TRBD2 as D (6 bases). Trimming shortened V by 7 bases and J by 3 bases, and 16 bases separated the two germline ends. From germline, CDR1 is SEHNR and CDR2 FQNEAQ (reference sequence). This CDR3 comprises 14 residues. The CDR3 region has the DNA TGTGCCAGCACATCCTCCGGGGGATTCTACGAGCAGTACTTC. This sequence encodes CASTSSGGFYEQYF.

The rearrangement uses TRBV30 and TRBJ1-5, with TRBD1 matching over 7 bases. Germline V gene data show CDR1 as GTSNPN and CDR2 as SVGIG (reference sequence). The CDR3 is 13 amino acids. V gave up 0 bases and J gave up 7 bases; unmatched junction bases: 3. Here the CDR3 reads CAWSVQGKQPQHF. The DNA for the CDR3 is TGTGCCTGGAGTGTACAGGGGAAGCAGCCCCAGCATTTT.

The rearrangement links TRBV5-4 to TRBJ1-3; D is uncertain. The CDR3 totals 14 residues. The germline CDR1 and CDR2 sequences are SGHNT and YYREEE (reference sequence). V dropped 0 bases and J dropped 4 bases, with 8 bases sitting between them. CDR3 region: CASSLGGLGNTIYF. CDR3 DNA sequence: TGTGCCAGCAGCTTGGGAGGTCTAGGAAACACCATATATTTT.

The CDR3 here is CASSEGKGGTAKNIQYF. DNA for the CDR3: TGTGCCAGCAGTGAAGGGAAAGGGGGAACGGCCAAAAACATTCAGTACTTC. This rearrangement joins TRBV6-1 to TRBJ2-4, with a possible D match to TRBD1 (6 bases). The V end was cut by 1 base, the J end by 1 base, with 14 bases between. CDR3 length equals 17 residues. From germline, CDR1 is MNHNS and CDR2 SASEGT.